Reported below is one T cell receptor (beta chain). No cognate antigen has been identified for it. No much larger clone is present one base from it, and per-base qualities are unavailable. The method was 5' RACE. TCRdb lists the instrument as Illumina HiSeq 2000. A universal primer binding site was added through template switching, and the final cDNA carried a unique molecular identifier so that TCR cDNA molecules could be counted accurately. First-strand cDNA for TCR alpha and beta chains was synthesized from specific primers in the conserved constant-segment region. Each cDNA library was double barcoded, with a SMART-Mk sample barcode plus Illumina barcodes, to control for contamination. TruSeq adapter sequences, together with Illumina sample barcodes, were added in two successive PCR steps. TCR alpha and beta cDNA libraries were sequenced on the Illumina HiSeq platform with custom primers. The paper's data handling went like this. MiGEC processed the raw reads to extract unique molecular identifiers, while MiXCR was used to determine the CDR3 positions. Recombination models were inferred per individual with the repgenHMM and IGoR tools using an EM algorithm. The analysis of shared clonotypes was done with the tcR package in R, with sharing normalized by the product of cloneset sizes. To study raw recombination free of thymic and clonal selection effects, out-of-frame nonproductive sequences were analyzed. TCRdb ran its own pipeline on the public reads, namely fastp trimming at Q25 and MiXCR clone calling, and kept in-frame beta chains. Each record represents a unique CDR3 protein, reported with the most common genes and DNA among its rows. The V and J calls were not made by the authors but by TCRdb's processing. The sample table holds around 250,000 distinct CDR3 sequences, of which about 13% were seen once. The top ten constitute approximately 4% of the sample.

The record originates from a study of identical twins (TCRdb year 2016). At the level of the whole study: TCR alpha and beta repertoires from monozygotic twins, unrelated adults of various ages and cord blood were deep-sequenced to test whether fetal clonotypes persist. To rule out contamination, the twin experiments were replicated at different times with different library preparation protocols.

Trimming removed 6 bases from V and 10 bases from J; the gene matches leave 12 bases unexplained. The germline V gene yields MNHNS for CDR1 and SASEGT for CDR2. The CDR3 runs 15 residues from the cysteine to the phenylalanine. Just the 45-base CDR3 DNA is kept, in frame starting at base 1. All donors were healthy Caucasians. Three pairs of female monozygotic twins, all aged roughly 18 to 30 years, were included in the twin cohort. Miltenyi CD45RO+ enrichment and human naive T-cell isolation kits were used to isolate memory (CD45RO+) and naive T cells from PBMC. The paper's findings and limits, for the study overall: Abundant cord blood beta clonotypes had fewer insertions, young adult naive repertoires showed a similar but weaker trend, and memory repertoires showed no such trend. Out-of-frame TCR alpha sequences shared between twins showed an excess of low generation-probability sequences compared with coincidental sharing between unrelated individuals. Zero-insertion analyses could be partly confounded by invariant T cells such as MAIT and iNKT, although diverse VJ usage argued against such confounding for most clonotypes. Because the same donors could not be followed over many years, the conclusions relied on cross-sectional statistical analysis. In monozygotic twins, out-of-frame TCR alpha sharing was systematically underestimated by recombination models, although the models agreed with sharing between unrelated individuals. Excess twin sharing in beta out-of-frame sequences was weaker because fewer shared sequences lowered the signal-to-noise ratio.

These data are also associated with another study on yellow fever vaccine responses in identical twins. Per the second study: The authors reported that the T cell response to vaccination in identical twins appeared partly convergent and partly personalized. The study precisely tracked vaccine-responding T cell clones in identical twins.

The sample consisted of memory (CD45RO+) T cells sorted from blood. The intended sense of this specimen's cell subset or site label: CD45RO+ enriched T cells. This chain joins TRBV6-1 to TRBJ2-1; a stretch of 10 junction bases matches TRBD2. The source of this sequence is a woman under 30 in good health. The DNA reads TGTGCCAGCAGCCTGGGAGCTAGCGGGAGTCGAGAGCAGTTCTTC. The resulting protein is CASSLGASGSREQFF.